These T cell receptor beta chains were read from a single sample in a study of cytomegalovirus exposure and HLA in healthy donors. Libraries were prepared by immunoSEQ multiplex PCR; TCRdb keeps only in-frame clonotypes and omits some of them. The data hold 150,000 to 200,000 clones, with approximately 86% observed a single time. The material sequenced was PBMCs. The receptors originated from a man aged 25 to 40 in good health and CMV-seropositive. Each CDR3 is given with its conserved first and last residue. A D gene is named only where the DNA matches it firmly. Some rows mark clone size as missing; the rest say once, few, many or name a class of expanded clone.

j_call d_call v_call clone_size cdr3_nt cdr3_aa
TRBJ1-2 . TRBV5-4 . TGTGCCAGCAGCTGGGAGTACTATGGCTACACCTTC CASSWEYYGYTF
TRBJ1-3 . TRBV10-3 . TGTGCCATCAGTAGAGGACAGTTTGAAAACACCATATATTTT CAISRGQFENTIYF
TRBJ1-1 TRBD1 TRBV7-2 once TGTGCCAGCAGCTTCTCAAGGACAGGGTACACTGAAGCTTTCTTT CASSFSRTGYTEAFF
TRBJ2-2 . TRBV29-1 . TGCAGCGGGAAGGACAGCGGACGTCCCGCCGGGGAGCTGTTTTTT CSGKDSGRPAGELFF
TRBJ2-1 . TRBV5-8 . TGTGCCAGCAGCTTTAGGCAGGGCGTGGCGGATGAGCAGTTCTTC CASSFRQGVADEQFF
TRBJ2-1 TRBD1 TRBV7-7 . TGTGCTAGCGCACAGGGGCCGGGGCCTTACAATGAGCAGTTCTTC CASAQGPGPYNEQFF
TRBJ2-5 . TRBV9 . TGTGCCAGCGGCCAAACCTCCAACAGGAGAGGTCAAGAGACCCAGTACTTC CASGQTSNRRGQETQYF
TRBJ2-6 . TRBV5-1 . TGCGCCAGCAGCTCTCACAGGGCATACTCTGGGGCCAACGTCCTGACTTTC CASSSHRAYSGANVLTF
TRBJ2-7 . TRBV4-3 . TGCGCCAGCAGCCAAGTGAGCGGAGGGGACGGCGAGCAGTACTTC CASSQVSGGDGEQYF
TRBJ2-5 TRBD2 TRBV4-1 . TGCGCCAGCAGCCAAGTCTCTAGCGGAGAAGAGACCCAGTACTTC CASSQVSSGEETQYF
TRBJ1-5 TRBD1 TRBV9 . TGTGCCAGCAGCGGGGGGACAGTTAGCAATCAGCCCCAGCATTTT CASSGGTVSNQPQHF
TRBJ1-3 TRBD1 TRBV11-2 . TGTGCCAGCGATGCTCGACAGGGCTCTGGAAACACCATATATTTT CASDARQGSGNTIYF
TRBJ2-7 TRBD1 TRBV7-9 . TGTGCCAGCAGCTCGACAGGGAACTCCTACGAGCAGTACTTC CASSSTGNSYEQYF
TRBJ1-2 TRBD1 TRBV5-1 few TGCGCCAGCAGCGACAGGGGCGCCGGGCGGGGCTACACCTTC CASSDRGAGRGYTF
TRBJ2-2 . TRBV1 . TGCGCCAGCAGCCAAGACCGCCCTAGCGGGGGGAACACCGGGGAGCTGTTTTTT CASSQDRPSGGNTGELFF
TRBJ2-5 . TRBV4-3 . TGCGCCAGCAGCCAAGGCCCCCAAGGGGGGGAAGGGGAGACCCAGTACTTC CASSQGPQGGEGETQYF
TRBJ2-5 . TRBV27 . TGTGCCAGCAGTTTAGCACAGCATACCCAAGAGACCCAGTACTTC CASSLAQHTQETQYF
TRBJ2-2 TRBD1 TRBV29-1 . TGCAGCGCCAACCGGGACAGAAACACCGGGGAGCTGTTTTTT CSANRDRNTGELFF
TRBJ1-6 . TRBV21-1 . TGTGCCAGCAGCAAAGACAGGGAGAATAATTCACCCCTCCACTTT CASSKDRENNSPLHF
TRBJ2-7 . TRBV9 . TGTGCCAGCAGCGTAGAGGGAGTCTACGAGCAGTACTTC CASSVEGVYEQYF
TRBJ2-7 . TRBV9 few TGTGCCAGCAGCGCAAGCTTGGACGAGCAGTACTTC CASSASLDEQYF
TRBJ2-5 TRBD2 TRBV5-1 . TGCGCCAGCAGACCGGTCCTAGCGGGGTACCAAGAGACCCAGTACTTC CASRPVLAGYQETQYF